This T cell receptor (beta chain) was sequenced in a study of blood T cell repertoires in COVID-19. Study summary: There were acute and convalescent COVID-19 samples, and they came from the United States, Italy and Spain.

Authors' methods: By means of reference gene primer amplification, nucleated cell counts were estimated. The protocol was immunoSEQ multiplex PCR, while the TCRdb copy is restricted to in-frame clones and leaves out a portion. The V and J calls and clone size were taken over from that table, and D and trimming were inferred from the DNA. The sample holds 230,000 or so clones, about four fifths seen once. The Seattle site enrolled patients during active infection and followed them longitudinally. The CDR3 consists of 16 residues. Germline lookup yields CDR1 SGHDN and CDR2 FVKESK. V lost 1 base, J lost 4 bases, and 14 bases lay in between.

The sample taken for sequencing was peripheral blood. J is TRBJ2-1 and V is TRBV14; D is undetermined. This TCR was recovered from a woman at least 80 years old with COVID-19, enrolled during active disease. The CDR3 loop reads CASSQVSRWAYNEQFF. CDR3 in DNA: TGTGCCAGCAGCCAAGTGAGCCGATGGGCGTACAATGAGCAGTTCTTC.